This TCR beta chain came from a study of T cell responses to AZD1222 COVID-19 vaccine. Study-level results: Most donors were white British and more were female, and clonal diversity was possibly underestimated. Repertoires were sampled only after the peak T cell response. Per reports, nearly half of all spike-specific TCRs target regions that are unmutated in variants.

This CDR3 contains 16 residues. Germline CDR1 reads MGHRA; CDR2 reads YSYEKL. V gave up 2 bases and J gave up 2 bases, with 15 bases separating them. For this clone: Its antigen is undetermined.

Sequenced by immunoSEQ multiplex PCR; TCRdb stores in-frame clones only, minus some. The sample lists tens of thousands of clones, roughly 90% occurring once. This chain links TRBV4-1 with TRBJ1-2, with TRBD1 as a possible D gene (5 bases). The sample consisted of peripheral blood, taken on day 0 of AZD1222 vaccination. The receptor comes from an adult in good health. The CDR3, as DNA: TGCGCCAGCAGCCAAATCCTCGAGGCAGGGAACTATGGCTACACCTTC. Its translation is CASSQILEAGNYGYTF.